What follows are 15 T cell receptor beta chains derived from one specimen sequenced in a study of somatic mutations in cytotoxic T cells in rheumatoid arthritis. Sequencing used immunoSEQ multiplex PCR; TCRdb keeps in-frame clones, though not all of them. Of approximately 12,000 clones in the sample, around 70% were seen once. The material sequenced was CD8+ T cells sorted from blood. Source of these receptors: a man in his 70s in good health.

CDR3 amino acids: CASSYSAGPYYGYTF. CDR3 DNA: TGTGCCAGCAGTTACTCGGCAGGGCCCTACTATGGCTACACCTTC. This sequence joins TRBV6-5 and TRBJ1-2; possibly TRBD1 for D (5 bases). The CDR3 runs 15 residues. Trimming pared 0 bases from V and 3 bases from J, leaving 11 bases between. In germline, CDR1 is MNHEY, CDR2 SVGAGI.

The V call is TRBV6-5, the J call TRBJ1-1; D gene ambiguous. The CDR3 sequence is 15 residues long. Germline V gene lookup returns CDR1 MNHEY and CDR2 SVGAGI. Trimming left V 5 bases short and J 3 bases short, with 16 bases between. The CDR3 DNA sequence: TGTGCCAGCAGTCCCGAGCAAACTAGGGACACTGAAGCTTTCTTT. Translating it yields CASSPEQTRDTEAFF.

This clone is termed medium-sized (0.01 to 0.1%). The genes are TRBV7-9 and TRBJ2-7, with TRBD2 matching 11 bases. CDR3 size: 14 residues. Trimming at V came to 4 bases and at J to 4 bases, leaving 3 bases not matched to a gene. Per germline, CDR1 SEHNR and CDR2 FQNEAQ (reference sequence). The CDR3 loop is CASSSGLAEYEQYF. CDR3 nucleotides: TGTGCCAGCAGCTCGGGACTAGCGGAATACGAGCAGTACTTC.

This rearrangement joins TRBV4-3 to TRBJ1-3, with no clear D. In germline, CDR1 is LGHNA, CDR2 YSLEER. V was trimmed by 1 base and J by 3 bases, leaving 16 bases between them. This CDR3 is built from 17 residues. The CDR3 spells CASSQGTGLLLGNTIYF. The CDR3 DNA reads TGCGCCAGCAGCCAAGGAACGGGGTTACTACTTGGAAACACCATATATTTT.

The chain joins TRBV27 to TRBJ2-5, with D perhaps assigned TRBD1 or TRBD2 (5 bases each). Looked up from germline, CDR1 is MNHEY and CDR2 is SMNVEV (reference sequence). V was pared by 6 bases and J by 5 bases, with 19 bases between. The CDR3 is 15 residues long. Here the CDR3 DNA reads TGTGCCAGCAGCTCCCGGGTGGGACCTGGGGAGACCCAGTACTTC. Amino acids: CASSSRVGPGETQYF.

This rearrangement joins TRBV6-5 to TRBJ1-5; D remains ambiguous. Per germline, CDR1 MNHEY and CDR2 SVGAGI. CDR3 length: 14 residues. V was pared by 2 bases and J by 5 bases, with 10 bases between. DNA of the CDR3: TGTGCCAGCAGTTACGGTCAGGCGTATCAGCCCCAGCATTTT. It codes for CASSYGQAYQPQHF.

The CDR3 coding sequence is TGTGCCAGCAGCACCATAGCGGGCGCTGAGCAGTTCTTC. Protein sequence: CASSTIAGAEQFF. The chain uses TRBV9 and TRBJ2-1; 7 nucleotides line up with TRBD2. J was trimmed by 9 bases and V by 4 bases; bases with no gene match: 7. This CDR3 is built from 13 residues. The germline V gene has CDR1 SGDLS and CDR2 YYNGEE.

The chain has TRBV27 and TRBJ2-2; D is unresolved. From germline, CDR1 is MNHEY and CDR2 SMNVEV (reference sequence). This CDR3 has 14 residues. V shed 3 bases and J shed 1 base, with 6 bases lying between them. The DNA for the CDR3 is TGTGCCAGCAGTTTTGTGGGGAACACCGGGGAGCTGTTTTTT. Translation: CASSFVGNTGELFF.

The V call is TRBV5-6, the J call TRBJ2-7, with D uncertain. The germline CDR1 and CDR2 sequences are SGHDT and YYEEEE. The CDR3 loop spans 13 amino acids. Trimming stripped 2 bases from V and 2 bases from J, with 8 bases between. The CDR3 is CASSLGYTYEQYF. Written as DNA, the CDR3 is TGTGCCAGCAGCTTAGGATACACCTACGAGCAGTACTTC.

The chain recombines TRBV7-6 with TRBJ2-1; D remains ambiguous. Per the germline V gene, CDR1 is SGHVS and CDR2 is FNYEAQ. This CDR3 comprises 14 residues. V lost 5 bases to trimming and J lost 0 bases, with 8 bases between them. CDR3 in DNA: TGTGCCAGCAGCCCCTGGACCTCCTACAATGAGCAGTTCTTC. It translates to CASSPWTSYNEQFF.

The chain couples TRBV27 to TRBJ2-1; TRBD2 aligns across 10 bases. V dropped 5 bases and J dropped 4; count of bases not matched to a gene: 17. The CDR3 runs 19 residues. CDR1 is MNHEY and CDR2 is SMNVEV in the germline V gene (reference sequence). The CDR3 DNA is TGTGCCAGCAGTCCCGTCCTATCATCAAGCGGGAGGGGTTACAATGAGCAGTTCTTC. This translates into CASSPVLSSSGRGYNEQFF.

The chain recombines TRBV13 with TRBJ2-1; 11 nucleotides align to TRBD2. The germline V gene encodes CDR1 PRHDT and CDR2 FYEKMQ (reference sequence). V shed 5 bases, J shed 5 bases, and the junction held 11 bases outside the gene matches. This CDR3 region has 17 residues. The CDR3 protein is CASSLGTSGQLNNEQFF. For the CDR3, the DNA is TGTGCCAGCAGCCTCGGGACTAGCGGTCAACTAAACAATGAGCAGTTCTTC.

CDR3 region: CASSLGWGPGELFF. The CDR3 region has the DNA TGTGCCAGCAGCTTAGGGTGGGGCCCCGGGGAGCTGTTTTTT. The rearrangement joins TRBV7-3 to TRBJ2-2; D may be TRBD1 (5 bases). CDR3 length: 14 amino acids. Trimming pared 2 bases from V and 6 bases from J, leaving 10 bases between. Germline CDR1 reads SGHTA; CDR2 reads FQGTGA.

V gene TRBV7-9 combines with J gene TRBJ1-1, with a possible D match to TRBD1 (5 bases). Germline values: CDR1 SEHNR, CDR2 FQNEAQ (reference sequence). Trimming took 1 base from V and 8 from J, leaving 8 bases between them. The CDR3 extends over 12 amino acids. The CDR3 DNA is TGTGCCAGCAGCTTAGGGGGGGTGGAAGCTTTCTTT. It yields the protein CASSLGGVEAFF.

This chain uses TRBV30 with TRBJ1-1; TRBD1 might be the D (5 bases). The CDR3 length is 14 residues. Germline V gene sequence: CDR1 GTSNPN, CDR2 SVGIG (reference sequence). Trimming removed 0 bases at V and 5 bases at J, with 13 bases between. The CDR3 spells CAWSVLGGDTEAFF. The CDR3 nucleotides read TGTGCCTGGAGTGTACTCGGGGGAGATACTGAAGCTTTCTTT.